Listed below are T cell receptor beta chains from one sample, sequenced in a study of CD4 T cells in relation to SARS-CoV-2 and coronaviruses. Measured with immunoSEQ multiplex PCR; TCRdb has only the in-frame clones, and not every one. Of roughly 71,000 clones listed, over 80% were seen once; the top ten hold 1.5% to 2%. Sequenced input: memory CD4+ T cells from PBMCs. The receptors here all came from a human donor in good health. The CDR3 runs from the conserved cysteine through the conserved F or W. Fields, in order: D gene, J gene, clone size, V gene, CDR3 DNA, CDR3 protein. The D gene is left open where the match is weak. Rows may omit the clone size; those that give it use once, few, many or a size class.

NA TRBJ2-6 NA TRBV29-1 TGCAGCGTAGGCTGGGGAGGGGCCAACGTCCTGACTTTC CSVGWGGANVLTF
TRBD1 TRBJ1-3 NA TRBV5-6 TGTGCCAGCAGCGAGGGGGCGGGAAACACCATATATTTT CASSEGAGNTIYF
TRBD1 TRBJ2-7 NA TRBV5-4 TGTGCCAGCAGCCCGAGGACAGGGGAAGGCGAGCAGTACTTC CASSPRTGEGEQYF
NA TRBJ2-1 NA TRBV24-1 TGTGCCACCAGTGATTTACCGGGCTCCGGGGACACACCACCCCATGAGCAGTTCTTC CATSDLPGSGDTPPHEQFF
TRBD1 TRBJ2-1 NA TRBV5-8 TGTGCCAGCAGCTTATACGTGGGACAGGGTAACAATGAGCAGTTCTTC CASSLYVGQGNNEQFF
NA TRBJ1-5 once TRBV15 TGTGCCACCAGCAGAGTGGGAGGGGGGCGCACCCTGAATCAGCCCCAGCATTTT CATSRVGGGRTLNQPQHF
NA TRBJ2-7 NA TRBV6-2/TRBV6-3 TGTGCCAGCAGCCTGACAGTGGACTACGAGCAGTACTTC CASSLTVDYEQYF
NA TRBJ2-1 NA TRBV4-3 TGCGCCAGCAGCCTAGGGGCTGCAGGGGTTGGAAATGAGCAGTTCTTC CASSLGAAGVGNEQFF
NA TRBJ2-3 NA TRBV10-3 TGTGCCATCAGGGCCGGAAGCACAGATACGCAGTATTTT CAIRAGSTDTQYF
NA TRBJ1-3 NA TRBV7-3 TGTGCCAGCAGCTTAACGGCAGCAAGCTCTGGAAACACCATATATTTT CASSLTAASSGNTIYF
NA TRBJ2-6 NA TRBV24-1 TGTGCCACCAGTGACCCCTCTTCGATGGCTGGGGCCAACGTCCTGACTTTC CATSDPSSMAGANVLTF
NA TRBJ2-3 NA TRBV4-3 TGCGCCAGCAGCGGGAGTTACGATGTATTTAGCACAGATACGCAGTATTTT CASSGSYDVFSTDTQYF
NA TRBJ1-1 once TRBV11-2 TGTGCCAGCAGCTCCCAGCAGAACACTGAAGCTTTCTTT CASSSQQNTEAFF
TRBD2 TRBJ2-7 NA TRBV28 TGTGCCAGCAGTTCCGGGGGGTTTTCCGAGTACGAGCAGTACTTC CASSSGGFSEYEQYF
NA TRBJ1-5 NA TRBV28 TGTGCCAGCAGTTTAAGGGGAACTTCCCAGCATTTT CASSLRGTSQHF
TRBD1 TRBJ2-6 NA TRBV27 TGTGCCAGCAGTTCCGGGGGACAGGTCCTTTTCTCTGGGGCCAACGTCCTGACTTTC CASSSGGQVLFSGANVLTF
NA TRBJ2-5 NA TRBV7-2 TGTGCCAGCAGCTTAAGCAGACAAGAGACCCAGTACTTC CASSLSRQETQYF
TRBD1 TRBJ1-4 NA TRBV19 TGTGCCAGTAGGCGGGGACAGAGGAATGAAAAACTGTTTTTT CASRRGQRNEKLFF
NA TRBJ2-2 NA TRBV19 TGTGCCAGTAGTAGGGAGCGGGCGAACACCGGGGAGCTGTTTTTT CASSRERANTGELFF
NA TRBJ1-1 NA TRBV9 TGTGCCAGCAGTACAGGTTTGGACAGAACGACCACTGAAGCTTTCTTT CASSTGLDRTTTEAFF
TRBD1 TRBJ1-4 NA TRBV29-1 TGCAGCGTTGTGGGACAGGGTGGCCTCTATGAAAAACTGTTTTTT CSVVGQGGLYEKLFF
NA TRBJ2-5 NA TRBV5-1 TGCGCCAGCAGCTTGGGTGCCACCGGGGAGACCCAGTACTTC CASSLGATGETQYF
NA TRBJ2-4 NA TRBV12-3/TRBV12-4 TGTGCCAGCATGTCAGTGAACGAAAACATTCAGTACTTC CASMSVNENIQYF
NA TRBJ2-4 NA TRBV6-6 TGTGCCAGCAGTTACGAGCGAAACATTCAGTACTTC CASSYERNIQYF
NA TRBJ1-1 NA TRBV10-3 TGTGCCATCCGGGCAGGAGATATGATAGGGTACACTGAAGCTTTCTTT CAIRAGDMIGYTEAFF
NA TRBJ1-5 NA TRBV20-1 TGCAGTACAGGGAATCAGCCCCAGCATTTT CSTGNQPQHF
NA TRBJ2-3 NA TRBV5-4 TGTGCCAGCAGCGCCTGGTTCCCAGATACGCAGTATTTT CASSAWFPDTQYF
NA TRBJ2-7 NA TRBV30 TGTGCCTGCGATTCAAGGGGTGCCTCCTACGAGCAGTACTTC CACDSRGASYEQYF
NA TRBJ2-3 NA TRBV5-1 TGCGCCAGCAGCCAGTCTCGGGGCACAGATACGCAGTATTTT CASSQSRGTDTQYF
NA TRBJ1-2 NA TRBV28 TGTGCCACCAGATCGGGACACGCTGGCTACACCTTC CATRSGHAGYTF
NA TRBJ1-2 once TRBV27 TGTGCCAGCAGTTCTTCCCACGGCTATGGCTACACCTTC CASSSSHGYGYTF
TRBD1 TRBJ2-4 NA TRBV19 TGTGCCACCAAGGAACAGGGGAAAAACATTCAGTACTTC CATKEQGKNIQYF
NA TRBJ2-2 NA TRBV11-3 TGTGCCAGCAGCTTATGGAGTACCGGGGAGCTGTTTTTT CASSLWSTGELFF
NA TRBJ2-2 once TRBV4-1 TGCGCCAGCAGCAGGCCCGCGAACACCGGGGAGCTGTTTTTT CASSRPANTGELFF
NA TRBJ2-7 NA TRBV7-3 TGTGCCAGCAGCTTATCAGGGTACGAGCAGTACTTC CASSLSGYEQYF
NA TRBJ2-5 NA TRBV7-7 TGTGCCAGCAGCCAAACCGGGACGCAGCAAGAGACCCAGTACTTC CASSQTGTQQETQYF
TRBD1 TRBJ1-4 NA TRBV18 TGTGCCAGCTCGCCCTCTACTAGACAGGGAGGTGAAAAACTGTTTTTT CASSPSTRQGGEKLFF
NA TRBJ2-7 NA TRBV18 TGTGCCAGCTCACCACGGGGGACAACCTGGGTGGAGCAGTACTTC CASSPRGTTWVEQYF
NA TRBJ1-2 NA TRBV6-5 TGTGCCAGCACCCAGGGCCGTCAGGGTGGCGATGGCTACACCTTC CASTQGRQGGDGYTF
TRBD1 TRBJ1-5 NA TRBV28 TGTGCCAGCAGGCAGGGGGCGGGCAATCAGCCCCAGCATTTT CASRQGAGNQPQHF
TRBD1 TRBJ1-1 once TRBV19 TGTGCCACTAACCGACAGGGGGCCCTGCGGTCTGAAGCTTTCTTT CATNRQGALRSEAFF
NA TRBJ1-4 NA TRBV5-1 TGCGCCAGCAGAAGGGAGACTAATGAAAAACTGTTTTTT CASRRETNEKLFF
TRBD1 TRBJ1-1 once TRBV9 TGTGCCAGCAGCGTAGGGACAGGGAGTTTGAACACTGAAGCTTTCTTT CASSVGTGSLNTEAFF
TRBD1 TRBJ1-4 once TRBV7-9 TGTGCCAGCAGCTCTCGGACAGGTAGTGAAAAACTGTTTTTT CASSSRTGSEKLFF
NA TRBJ1-5 NA TRBV28 TGTGCCACAGGAAAATCGTTGAGTCAGCCCCAGCATTTT CATGKSLSQPQHF
NA TRBJ2-3 NA TRBV19 TGTGCCAGTAGTATGCCTAGGGACGATACGCAGTATTTT CASSMPRDDTQYF
NA TRBJ1-3 NA TRBV18 TGTGCCAGCTCACCGGTCTTGTGGGGAGGAAACACCATATATTTT CASSPVLWGGNTIYF
TRBD1 TRBJ1-1 NA TRBV7-9 TGTGCCAGCAGCGCTCCGGGACAGGGGTGGACTGAAGCTTTCTTT CASSAPGQGWTEAFF
TRBD1 TRBJ1-1 NA TRBV18 TGTGCCAGCTCACCAACCGCTCCGGGACAGGTCAACACTGAAGCTTTCTTT CASSPTAPGQVNTEAFF
TRBD2 TRBJ2-3 NA TRBV15 TGTGCCACCAGCAGAACCAACGGGGGGGCAGATACGCAGTATTTT CATSRTNGGADTQYF
NA TRBJ1-5 NA TRBV18 TGTGCCAGCTCCCCGGCGGGGGGCAATCAGCCCCAGCATTTT CASSPAGGNQPQHF